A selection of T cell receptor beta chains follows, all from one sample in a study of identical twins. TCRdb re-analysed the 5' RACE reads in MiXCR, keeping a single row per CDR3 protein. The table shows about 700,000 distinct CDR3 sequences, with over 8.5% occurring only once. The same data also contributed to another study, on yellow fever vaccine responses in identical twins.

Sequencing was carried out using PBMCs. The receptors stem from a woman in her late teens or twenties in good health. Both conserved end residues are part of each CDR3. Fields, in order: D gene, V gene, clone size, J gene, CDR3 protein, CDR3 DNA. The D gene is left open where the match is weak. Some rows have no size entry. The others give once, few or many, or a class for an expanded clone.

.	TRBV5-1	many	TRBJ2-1	CASSLDLAGSYNEQFF	TGCGCCAGCAGCTTGGATTTAGCCGGCTCCTACAATGAGCAGTTCTTC
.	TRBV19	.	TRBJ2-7	CASSEHWDKNYEQYF	TGTGCCAGTAGTGAGCATTGGGACAAAAATTACGAGCAGTACTTC
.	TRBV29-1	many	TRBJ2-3	CSVREFNPTDTQYF	TGCAGCGTCCGGGAGTTTAACCCCACAGATACGCAGTATTTT
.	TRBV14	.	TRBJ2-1	CVSSGDYNEQFF	TGTGTCAGCAGTGGGGACTACAATGAGCAGTTCTTC
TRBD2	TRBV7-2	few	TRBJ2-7	CASSLRARLAGSYEQYF	TGTGCCAGCAGCTTAAGAGCTCGACTAGCGGGTTCCTACGAGCAGTACTTC
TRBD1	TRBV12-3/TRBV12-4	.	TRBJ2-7	CASSPHRDRFYEQYF	TGTGCCAGCAGTCCCCACCGGGACAGGTTTTACGAGCAGTACTTC
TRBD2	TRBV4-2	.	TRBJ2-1	CASSPTSAHNEQFF	TGTGCCAGCAGCCCGACTAGCGCCCACAATGAGCAGTTCTTC
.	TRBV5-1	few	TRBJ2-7	CASSLEGNVAMLGQYF	TGCGCCAGCAGCTTAGAGGGGAACGTGGCCATGCTGGGGCAGTACTTC
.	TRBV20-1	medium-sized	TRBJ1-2	CSVTTTTGTDYGYTF	TGCAGTGTTACGACGACCACCGGGACGGACTATGGCTACACCTTC
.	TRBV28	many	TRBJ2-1	CASSFGGIYNEQFF	TGTGCCAGCAGTTTTGGAGGGATATACAATGAGCAGTTCTTC
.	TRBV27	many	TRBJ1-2	CASSLTGNYGYTF	TGTGCCAGCAGCTTAACAGGGAACTATGGCTACACCTTC
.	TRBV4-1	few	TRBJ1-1	CASSQWSGGNTEAFF	TGCGCCAGCAGCCAGTGGTCGGGGGGAAACACTGAAGCTTTCTTT
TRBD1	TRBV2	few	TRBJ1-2	CASGWGQNGYTF	TGTGCCAGCGGGTGGGGACAGAATGGCTACACCTTC
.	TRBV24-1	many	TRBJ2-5	CATSVGSEETQYF	TGTGCCACCAGTGTTGGCTCCGAAGAGACCCAGTACTTC
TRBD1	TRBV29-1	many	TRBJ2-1	CSVEGGQGRFNEQFF	TGCAGCGTTGAAGGAGGACAGGGGAGATTCAATGAGCAGTTCTTC
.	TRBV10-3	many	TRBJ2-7	CAIREGQLGYEQYF	TGTGCCATCAGAGAGGGTCAACTAGGCTACGAGCAGTACTTC
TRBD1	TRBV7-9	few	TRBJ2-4	CASRGQGVDIQYF	TGTGCCAGCAGAGGGCAGGGGGTAGACATTCAGTACTTC
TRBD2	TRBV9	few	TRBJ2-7	CASSVGTSGWADEQYF	TGTGCCAGCAGCGTAGGGACTAGCGGGTGGGCCGACGAGCAGTACTTC
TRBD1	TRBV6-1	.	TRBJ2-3	CASRTGASFTDTQYF	TGTGCCAGCAGGACAGGGGCAAGTTTCACAGATACGCAGTATTTT
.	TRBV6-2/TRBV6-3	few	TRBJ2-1	CASSYTPVLYNEQFF	TGTGCCAGCAGTTACACCCCCGTCCTCTACAATGAGCAGTTCTTC
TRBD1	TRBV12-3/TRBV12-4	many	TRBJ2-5	CASRKRQGISETQYF	TGTGCCAGCAGGAAACGACAGGGGATTTCGGAGACCCAGTACTTC
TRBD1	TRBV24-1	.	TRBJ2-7	CATSDSPGQGNYEQYF	TGTGCCACCAGTGATTCCCCGGGACAGGGTAACTACGAGCAGTACTTC
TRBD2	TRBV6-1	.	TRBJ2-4	CASSLAGGYIQYF	TGTGCCAGCAGCCTAGCGGGAGGCTACATTCAGTACTTC
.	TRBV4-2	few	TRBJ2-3	CASSHPGDTQYF	TGTGCCAGCAGCCACCCGGGAGATACGCAGTATTTT
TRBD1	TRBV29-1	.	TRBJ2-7	CSVLDRGHNEQYF	TGCAGCGTTTTGGACAGGGGGCACAACGAGCAGTACTTC
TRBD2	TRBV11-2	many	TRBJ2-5	CASSFGSGGAKTQYF	TGTGCCAGCAGCTTTGGTAGCGGGGGGGCGAAGACCCAGTACTTC
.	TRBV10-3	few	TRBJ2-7	CAISDSVQPYEQYF	TGTGCCATCAGTGACTCGGTCCAGCCCTACGAGCAGTACTTC
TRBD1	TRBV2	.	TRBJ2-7	CASGGQAEQYF	TGTGCCAGCGGAGGACAGGCCGAGCAGTACTTC
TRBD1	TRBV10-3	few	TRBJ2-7	CAISQDRVHEQYF	TGTGCCATCAGCCAAGACAGGGTGCACGAGCAGTACTTC
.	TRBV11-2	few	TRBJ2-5	CASSSWGWETQYF	TGTGCCAGCAGCTCCTGGGGCTGGGAGACCCAGTACTTC
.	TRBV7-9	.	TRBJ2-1	CASSLFEIGNEQFF	TGTGCCAGCAGCTTATTCGAAATTGGCAATGAGCAGTTCTTC
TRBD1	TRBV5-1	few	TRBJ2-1	CASSHRGIINEQFF	TGCGCCAGCAGCCACAGGGGGATCATTAATGAGCAGTTCTTC
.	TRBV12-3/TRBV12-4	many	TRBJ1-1	CASSLGQPNTEAFF	TGTGCCAGCAGTTTAGGACAGCCGAACACTGAAGCTTTCTTT
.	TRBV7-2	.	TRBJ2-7	CASSLMGSYEQYF	TGTGCCAGCAGCTTAATGGGCTCCTACGAGCAGTACTTC
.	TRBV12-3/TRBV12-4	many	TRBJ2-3	CASSFFGSADTQYF	TGTGCCAGCAGTTTTTTTGGGTCCGCAGATACGCAGTATTTT
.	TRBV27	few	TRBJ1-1	CASSSGMANTEAFF	TGTGCCAGCAGTTCCGGAATGGCGAACACTGAAGCTTTCTTT
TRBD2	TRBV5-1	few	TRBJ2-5	CASSPSGGWSETQYF	TGCGCCAGCAGCCCGAGCGGGGGGTGGAGTGAGACCCAGTACTTC
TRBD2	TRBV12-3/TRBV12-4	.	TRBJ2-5	CASSRAGRRQETQYF	TGTGCCAGCAGTCGCGCCGGGAGGCGCCAAGAGACCCAGTACTTC
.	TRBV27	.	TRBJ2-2	CASSRQPRLSGELFF	TGTGCCAGCAGTCGCCAACCTCGACTAAGCGGGGAGCTGTTTTTT
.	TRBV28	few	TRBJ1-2	CASSFLNYGYTF	TGTGCCAGCAGTTTTCTGAACTATGGCTACACCTTC
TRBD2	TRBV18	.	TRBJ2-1	CASSSRTRTDGEQFF	TGTGCCAGCTCATCTAGGACTAGGACGGACGGTGAGCAGTTCTTC
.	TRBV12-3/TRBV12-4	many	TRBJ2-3	CASCTRGLSRKTDTQYF	TGTGCCAGCTGTACACGGGGGCTATCTAGAAAAACAGATACGCAGTATTTT
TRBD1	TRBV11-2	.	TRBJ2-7	CASSSRQGPLYEQYF	TGTGCCAGCAGCTCGAGACAGGGGCCCCTCTACGAGCAGTACTTC
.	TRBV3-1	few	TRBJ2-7	CASSPGRQGVRVYEQYF	TGTGCCAGCAGCCCCGGCCGGCAGGGAGTGCGAGTCTACGAGCAGTACTTC
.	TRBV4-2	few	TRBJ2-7	CASSQSTASSYEQYF	TGTGCCAGCAGCCAATCTACCGCCAGCTCCTACGAGCAGTACTTC
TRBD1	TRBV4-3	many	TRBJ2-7	CASSRRTGEGSEQYF	TGCGCCAGCAGCCGTAGGACAGGGGAAGGGTCCGAGCAGTACTTC
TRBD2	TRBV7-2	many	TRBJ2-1	CASSPDGTSGYNEQFF	TGTGCCAGCAGCCCGGATGGGACTAGCGGGTACAATGAGCAGTTCTTC
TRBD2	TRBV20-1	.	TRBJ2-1	CCAEGLSAGGSYNEQFF	TGCTGTGCTGAGGGACTATCTGCGGGGGGCTCCTACAATGAGCAGTTCTTC
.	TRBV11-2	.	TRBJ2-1	CASRVSSYNEQFF	TGTGCCAGCCGGGTTTCTTCCTACAATGAGCAGTTCTTC
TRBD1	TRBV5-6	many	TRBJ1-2	CASSWGQGVGYGYTF	TGTGCCAGCAGCTGGGGACAGGGGGTCGGCTATGGCTACACCTTC
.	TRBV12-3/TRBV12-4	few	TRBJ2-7	CASRLETGSSYEQYF	TGTGCCAGCAGATTGGAGACGGGAAGCTCCTACGAGCAGTACTTC
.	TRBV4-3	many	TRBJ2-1	CASSQANMEVYNEQFF	TGCGCCAGCAGCCAAGCGAATATGGAGGTCTACAATGAGCAGTTCTTC
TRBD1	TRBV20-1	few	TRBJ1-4	CSAKYRGRNEKLFF	TGCAGTGCAAAATACAGGGGGCGCAATGAAAAACTGTTTTTT